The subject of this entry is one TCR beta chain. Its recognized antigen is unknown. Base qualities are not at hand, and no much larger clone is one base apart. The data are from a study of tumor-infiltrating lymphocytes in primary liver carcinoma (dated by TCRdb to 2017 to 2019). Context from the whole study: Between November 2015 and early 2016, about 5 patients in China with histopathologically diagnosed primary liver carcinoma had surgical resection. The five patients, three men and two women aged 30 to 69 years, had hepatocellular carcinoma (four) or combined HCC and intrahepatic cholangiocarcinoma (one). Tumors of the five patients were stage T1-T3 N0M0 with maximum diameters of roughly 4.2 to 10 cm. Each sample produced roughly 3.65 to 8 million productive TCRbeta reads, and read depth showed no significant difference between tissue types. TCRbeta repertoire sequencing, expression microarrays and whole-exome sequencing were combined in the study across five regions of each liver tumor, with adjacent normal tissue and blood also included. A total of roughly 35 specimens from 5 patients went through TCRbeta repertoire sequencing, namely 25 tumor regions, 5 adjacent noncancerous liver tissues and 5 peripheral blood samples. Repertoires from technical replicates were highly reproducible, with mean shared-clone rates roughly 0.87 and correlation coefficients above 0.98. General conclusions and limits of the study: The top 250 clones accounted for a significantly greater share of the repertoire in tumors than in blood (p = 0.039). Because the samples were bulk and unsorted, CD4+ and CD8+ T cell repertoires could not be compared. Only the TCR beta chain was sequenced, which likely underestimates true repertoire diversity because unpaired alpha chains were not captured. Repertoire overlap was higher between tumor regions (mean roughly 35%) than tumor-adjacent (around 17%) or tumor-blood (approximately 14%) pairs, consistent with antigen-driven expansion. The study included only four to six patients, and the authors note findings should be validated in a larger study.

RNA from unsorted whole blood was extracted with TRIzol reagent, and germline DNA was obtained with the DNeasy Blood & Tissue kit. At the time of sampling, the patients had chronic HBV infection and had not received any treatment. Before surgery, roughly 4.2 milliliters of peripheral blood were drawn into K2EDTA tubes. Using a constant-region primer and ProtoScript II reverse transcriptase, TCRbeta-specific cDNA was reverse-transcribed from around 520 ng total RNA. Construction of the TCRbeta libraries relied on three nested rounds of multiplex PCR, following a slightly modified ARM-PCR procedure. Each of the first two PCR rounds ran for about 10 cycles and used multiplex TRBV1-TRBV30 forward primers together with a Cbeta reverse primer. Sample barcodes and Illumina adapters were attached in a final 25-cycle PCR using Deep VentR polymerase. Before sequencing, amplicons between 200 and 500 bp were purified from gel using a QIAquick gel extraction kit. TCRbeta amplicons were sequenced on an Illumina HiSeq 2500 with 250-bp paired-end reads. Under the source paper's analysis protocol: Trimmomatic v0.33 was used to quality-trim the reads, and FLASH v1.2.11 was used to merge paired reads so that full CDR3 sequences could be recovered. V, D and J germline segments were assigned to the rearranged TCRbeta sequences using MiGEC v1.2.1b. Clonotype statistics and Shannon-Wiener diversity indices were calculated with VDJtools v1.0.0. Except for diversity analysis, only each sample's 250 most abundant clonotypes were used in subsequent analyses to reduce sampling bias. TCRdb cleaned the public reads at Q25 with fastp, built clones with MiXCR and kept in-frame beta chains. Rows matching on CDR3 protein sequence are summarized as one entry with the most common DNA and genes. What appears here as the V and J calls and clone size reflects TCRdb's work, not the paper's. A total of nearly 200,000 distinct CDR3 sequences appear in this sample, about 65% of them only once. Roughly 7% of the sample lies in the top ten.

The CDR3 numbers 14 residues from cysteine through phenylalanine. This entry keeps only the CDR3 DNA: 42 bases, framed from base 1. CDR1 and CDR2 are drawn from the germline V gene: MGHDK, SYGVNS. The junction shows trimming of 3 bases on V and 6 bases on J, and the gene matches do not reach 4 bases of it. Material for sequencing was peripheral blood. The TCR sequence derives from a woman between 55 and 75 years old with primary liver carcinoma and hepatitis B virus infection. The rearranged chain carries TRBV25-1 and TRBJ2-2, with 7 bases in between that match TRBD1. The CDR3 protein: CASSDPDRAGELFF. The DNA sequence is TGTGCCAGCAGTGACCCCGACAGGGCCGGGGAGCTGTTTTTT.